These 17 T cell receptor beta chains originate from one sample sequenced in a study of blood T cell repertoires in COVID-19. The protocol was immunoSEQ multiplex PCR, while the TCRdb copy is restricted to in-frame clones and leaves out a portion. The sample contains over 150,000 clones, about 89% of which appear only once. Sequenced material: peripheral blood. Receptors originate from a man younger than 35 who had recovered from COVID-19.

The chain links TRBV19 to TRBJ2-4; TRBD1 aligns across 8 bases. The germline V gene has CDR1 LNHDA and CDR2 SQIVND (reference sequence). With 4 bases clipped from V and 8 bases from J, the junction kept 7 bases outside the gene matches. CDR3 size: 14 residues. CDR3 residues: CASSTRTGIYIQYF. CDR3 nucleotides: TGTGCCAGTAGTACGAGGACAGGGATATACATTCAGTACTTC.

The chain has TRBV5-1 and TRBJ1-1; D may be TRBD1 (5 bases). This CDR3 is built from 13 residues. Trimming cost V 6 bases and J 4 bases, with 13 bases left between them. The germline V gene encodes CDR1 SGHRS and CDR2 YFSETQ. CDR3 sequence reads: CASTLRGGTEAFF. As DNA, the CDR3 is TGCGCCAGCACCCTCCGGGGGGGCACTGAAGCTTTCTTT.

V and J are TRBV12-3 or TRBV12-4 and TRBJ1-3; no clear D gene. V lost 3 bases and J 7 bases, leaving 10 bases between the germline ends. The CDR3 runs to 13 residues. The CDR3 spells CASSFPNSNTIYF. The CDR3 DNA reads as TGTGCCAGCAGTTTCCCTAATAGCAACACCATATATTTT.

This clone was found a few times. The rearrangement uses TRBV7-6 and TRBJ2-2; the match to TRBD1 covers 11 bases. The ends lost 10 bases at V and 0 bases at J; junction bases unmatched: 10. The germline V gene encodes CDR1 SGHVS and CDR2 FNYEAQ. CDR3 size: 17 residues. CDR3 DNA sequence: TGTGCCACTACCTGGGGGACAGGGGGATCGAACACCGGGGAGCTGTTTTTT. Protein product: CATTWGTGGSNTGELFF. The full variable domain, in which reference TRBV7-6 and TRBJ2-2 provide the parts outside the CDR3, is GAGVSQSPRYKVTKRGQDVALRCDPISGHVSLYWYRQALGQGPEFLTYFNYEAQQDKSGLPNDRFSAERPEGSISTLTIQRTEQRDSAMYRCATTWGTGGSNTGELFFGEGSRLTVL.

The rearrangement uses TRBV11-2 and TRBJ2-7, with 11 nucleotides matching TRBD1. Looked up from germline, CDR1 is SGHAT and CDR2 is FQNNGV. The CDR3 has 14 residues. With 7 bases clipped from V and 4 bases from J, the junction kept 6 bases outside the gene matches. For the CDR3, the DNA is TGTGCCAGCATCCGGACAGGGGGCTTTTACGAGCAGTACTTC. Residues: CASIRTGGFYEQYF.

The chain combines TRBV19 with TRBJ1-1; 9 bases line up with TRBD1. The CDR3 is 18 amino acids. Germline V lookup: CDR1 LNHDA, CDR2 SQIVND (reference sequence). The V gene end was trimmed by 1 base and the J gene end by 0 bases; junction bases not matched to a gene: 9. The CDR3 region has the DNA TGTGCCAGTAGTATAGTGGGGGGGACAGGGCCGATGAACACTGAAGCTTTCTTT. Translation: CASSIVGGTGPMNTEAFF. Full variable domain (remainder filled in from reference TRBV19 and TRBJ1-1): DGGITQSPKYLFRKEGQNVTLSCEQNLNHDAMYWYRQDPGQGLRLIYYSQIVNDFQKGDIAEGYSVSREKKESFPLTVTSAQKNPTAFYLCASSIVGGTGPMNTEAFFGQGTRLTVV.

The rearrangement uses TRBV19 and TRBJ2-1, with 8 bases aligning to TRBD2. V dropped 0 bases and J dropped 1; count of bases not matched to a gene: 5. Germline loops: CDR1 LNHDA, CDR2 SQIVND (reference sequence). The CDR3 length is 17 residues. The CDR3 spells CASSIDLERGSYNEQFF. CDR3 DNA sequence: TGTGCCAGTAGTATAGACCTGGAGCGGGGGTCCTACAATGAGCAGTTCTTC.

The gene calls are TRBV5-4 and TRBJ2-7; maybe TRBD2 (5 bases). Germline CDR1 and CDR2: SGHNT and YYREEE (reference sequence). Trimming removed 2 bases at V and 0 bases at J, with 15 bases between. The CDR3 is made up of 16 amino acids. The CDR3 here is CASSFKGAASSYEQYF. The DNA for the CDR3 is TGTGCCAGCAGCTTCAAAGGAGCGGCGAGCTCCTACGAGCAGTACTTC.

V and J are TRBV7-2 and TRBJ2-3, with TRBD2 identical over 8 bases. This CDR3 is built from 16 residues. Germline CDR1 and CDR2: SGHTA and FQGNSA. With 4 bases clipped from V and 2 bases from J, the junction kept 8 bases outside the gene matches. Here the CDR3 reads CASSSPGGGYTDTQYF. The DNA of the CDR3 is TGTGCCAGCAGCTCACCCGGGGGGGGCTACACAGATACGCAGTATTTT.

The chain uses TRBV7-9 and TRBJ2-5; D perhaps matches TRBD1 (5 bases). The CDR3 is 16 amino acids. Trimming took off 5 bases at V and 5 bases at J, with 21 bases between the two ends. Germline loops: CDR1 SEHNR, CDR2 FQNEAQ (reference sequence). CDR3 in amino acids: CASSPNPTGPKETQYF. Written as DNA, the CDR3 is TGTGCCAGCAGCCCGAACCCAACAGGCCCCAAGGAGACCCAGTACTTC.

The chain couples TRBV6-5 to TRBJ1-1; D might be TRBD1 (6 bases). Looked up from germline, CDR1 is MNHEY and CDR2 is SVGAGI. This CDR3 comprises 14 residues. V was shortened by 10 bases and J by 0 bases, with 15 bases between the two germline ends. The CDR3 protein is CATHNGQLNTEAFF. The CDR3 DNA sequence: TGTGCCACCCACAATGGACAGCTGAACACTGAAGCTTTCTTT.

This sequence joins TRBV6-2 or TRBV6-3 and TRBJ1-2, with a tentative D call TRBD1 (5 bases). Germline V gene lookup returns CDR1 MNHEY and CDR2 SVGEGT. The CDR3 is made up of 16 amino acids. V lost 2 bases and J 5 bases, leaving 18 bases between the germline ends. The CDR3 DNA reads TGTGCCAGCAGTTACGCCCCCCCCGGGGGAAGTTATGGCTACACCTTC. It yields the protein CASSYAPPGGSYGYTF.

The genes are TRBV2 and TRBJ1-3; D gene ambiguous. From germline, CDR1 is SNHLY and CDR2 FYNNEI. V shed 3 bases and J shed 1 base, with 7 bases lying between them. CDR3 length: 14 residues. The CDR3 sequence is CASSEPRSGNTIYF. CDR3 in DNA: TGTGCCAGCAGTGAGCCCAGATCTGGAAACACCATATATTTT.

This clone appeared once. The CDR3 protein is CASKWGRGASNEKLFF. The CDR3 nucleotides read TGTGCCAGTAAGTGGGGGAGGGGAGCGAGTAATGAAAAACTGTTTTTT. V and J are TRBV19 and TRBJ1-4; D possibly corresponds to TRBD1 (5 bases). Germline V gene sequence: CDR1 LNHDA, CDR2 SQIVND (reference sequence). V lost 7 bases, J lost 4 bases, and 19 bases lay in between. The length of the CDR3 is 16 residues.

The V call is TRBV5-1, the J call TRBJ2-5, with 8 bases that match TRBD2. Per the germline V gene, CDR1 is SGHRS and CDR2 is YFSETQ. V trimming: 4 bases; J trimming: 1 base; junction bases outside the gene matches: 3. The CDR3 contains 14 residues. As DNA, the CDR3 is TGCGCCAGCAGCCCGGGGGGGGTCCAAGAGACCCAGTACTTC. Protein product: CASSPGGVQETQYF.

The CDR3 protein is CASSRLGGQVGNQPQHF. DNA for the CDR3: TGTGCCAGCAGTCGTCTTGGCGGGCAAGTAGGCAATCAGCCCCAGCATTTT. This chain uses TRBV6-2 or TRBV6-3 with TRBJ1-5, with D uncertain. The CDR3 extends over 17 amino acids. Trimming took 5 bases from V and 2 from J, leaving 19 bases between them. Germline CDR1 and CDR2: MNHEY and SVGEGT.

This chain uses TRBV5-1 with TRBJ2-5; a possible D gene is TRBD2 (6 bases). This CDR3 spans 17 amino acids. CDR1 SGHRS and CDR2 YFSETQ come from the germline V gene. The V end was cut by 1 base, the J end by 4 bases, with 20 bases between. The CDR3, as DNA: TGCGCCAGCAGCTTGAGCGGGCCGGTAACAATCGGAGAGACCCAGTACTTC. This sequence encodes CASSLSGPVTIGETQYF.